This T cell receptor (beta chain) was sequenced in a study of cytomegalovirus exposure and HLA in healthy donors. Findings of the study overall: Of the V segments, some could not be distinguished, including TRBV6-2 and TRBV6-3, and were excluded.

Both 60 Vbeta primers and 13 Jbeta primers went into the PCR. The method was immunoSEQ multiplex PCR; TCRdb's version includes in-frame clones alone and lacks a portion of them. The data contain around 120,000 clones, about 59% of them seen just once; the ten biggest clones take up more than 8%. Germline V CDR1 and CDR2: SGHRS, YFSETQ. Trimming shortened V by 0 bases and J by 5 bases, and 12 bases separated the two germline ends. The CDR3 covers 14 residues. With respect to this clone: Its antigen is undetermined. The sample holds other DNA sequences that translate to the same CDR3.

The sequence came from a woman aged 40 to 50 in good health and CMV-seropositive. Source material: PBMCs. The rearrangement uses TRBV5-1 and TRBJ2-7; maybe TRBD1 (6 bases). This CDR3 is CASSLGHRDHEQYF. In DNA form, the CDR3 reads TGCGCCAGCAGCTTGGGACACAGGGATCACGAGCAGTACTTC.